This TCR beta chain originates from a study of T cell repertoires in cytomegalovirus infection. V was trimmed by 0 bases and J by 4 bases, leaving 6 bases between them. The CDR3 is made up of 14 amino acids. Germline V gene lookup returns CDR1 LGHNA and CDR2 YSLEER. MiXCR, run by TCRdb on the reads, gives a single entry per CDR3 protein. The data contain some 300,000 distinct CDR3 sequences, 8% to 10% of them singletons. This sequence originates from a human donor in good health (CMV status not recorded). Some clones in this sample may be carry-over from other donors' samples. The genes are TRBV4-3 and TRBJ2-2; D unclear. The sequenced material came from PBMCs. The CDR3 DNA is TGCGCCAGCAGCCAAGATTCTGGCACCGGGGAGCTGTTTTTT. The encoded protein is CASSQDSGTGELFF.